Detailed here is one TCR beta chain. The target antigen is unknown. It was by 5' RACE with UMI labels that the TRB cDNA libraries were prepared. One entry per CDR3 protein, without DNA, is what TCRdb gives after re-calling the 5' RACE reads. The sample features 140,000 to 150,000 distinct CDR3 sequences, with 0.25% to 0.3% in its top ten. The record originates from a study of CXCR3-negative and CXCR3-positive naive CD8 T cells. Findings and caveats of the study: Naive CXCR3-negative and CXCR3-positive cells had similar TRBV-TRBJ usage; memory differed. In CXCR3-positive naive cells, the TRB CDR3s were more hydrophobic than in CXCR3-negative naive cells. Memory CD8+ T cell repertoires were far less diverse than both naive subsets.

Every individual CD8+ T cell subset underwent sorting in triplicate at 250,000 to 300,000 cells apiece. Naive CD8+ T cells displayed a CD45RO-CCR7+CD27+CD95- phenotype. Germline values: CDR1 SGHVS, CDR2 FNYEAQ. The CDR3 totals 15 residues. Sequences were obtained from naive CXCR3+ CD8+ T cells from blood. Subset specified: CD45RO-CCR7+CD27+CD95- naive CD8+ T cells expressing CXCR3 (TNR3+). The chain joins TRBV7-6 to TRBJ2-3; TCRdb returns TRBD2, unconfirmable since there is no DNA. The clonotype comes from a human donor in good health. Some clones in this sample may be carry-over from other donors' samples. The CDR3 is CASSPRLEGTDTQYF.